This T cell receptor (beta chain) was captured in a study of blood T cell repertoires in COVID-19. In the study overall: T cells, B-cell-depleted T cells, or PBMCs supplied cDNA or gDNA.

In the authors' methods: Amplifying reference gene primers gave estimates of nucleated cell counts. Clones were sequenced by immunoSEQ multiplex PCR, and TCRdb holds only the in-frame ones, with some missing. V, J and clone size were drawn from that table, and D and trimming were deduced from the DNA. The table lists fewer than 400,000 clones, 75% to 90% of them singletons. The ends lost 7 bases at V and 10 bases at J; junction bases unmatched: 16. The CDR3 loop spans 15 amino acids. The germline CDR1 and CDR2 sequences are SGHNT and YYREEE (reference sequence). V and J are TRBV5-4 and TRBJ2-1; 8 bases are shared with TRBD2. The sequence derives from a man aged 55 to 70 who had recovered from COVID-19. The material sequenced was PBMCs or T cells enriched from blood (not recorded which). CDR3 loop: CASSVGGTRRREQFF. The CDR3, as DNA: TGTGCCAGCTCCGTTGGTGGGACTAGGCGTCGGGAGCAGTTCTTC.